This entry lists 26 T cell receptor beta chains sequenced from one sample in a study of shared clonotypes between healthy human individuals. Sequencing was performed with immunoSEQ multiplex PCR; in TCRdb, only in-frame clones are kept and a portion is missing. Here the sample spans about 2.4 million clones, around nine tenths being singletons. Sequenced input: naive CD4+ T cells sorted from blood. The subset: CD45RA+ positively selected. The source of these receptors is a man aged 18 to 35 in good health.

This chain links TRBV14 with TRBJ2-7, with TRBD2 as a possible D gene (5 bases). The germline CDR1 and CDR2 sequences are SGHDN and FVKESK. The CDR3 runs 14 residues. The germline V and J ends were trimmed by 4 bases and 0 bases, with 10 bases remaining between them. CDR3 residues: CASSRPGISYEQYF. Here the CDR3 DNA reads TGTGCCAGCAGCCGACCGGGGATCTCCTACGAGCAGTACTTC.

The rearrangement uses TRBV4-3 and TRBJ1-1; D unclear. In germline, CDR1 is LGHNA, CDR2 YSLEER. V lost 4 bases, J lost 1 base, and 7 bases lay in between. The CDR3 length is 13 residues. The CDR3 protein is CASSLGWNTEAFF. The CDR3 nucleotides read TGCGCCAGCAGCCTAGGGTGGAACACTGAAGCTTTCTTT.

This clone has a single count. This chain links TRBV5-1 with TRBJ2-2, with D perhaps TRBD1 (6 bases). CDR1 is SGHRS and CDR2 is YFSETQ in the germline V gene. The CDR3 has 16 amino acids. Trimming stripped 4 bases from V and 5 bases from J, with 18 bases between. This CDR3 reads CASSLEPGHQTGELFF. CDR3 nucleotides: TGCGCCAGCAGCCTAGAGCCGGGACACCAAACCGGGGAGCTGTTTTTT.

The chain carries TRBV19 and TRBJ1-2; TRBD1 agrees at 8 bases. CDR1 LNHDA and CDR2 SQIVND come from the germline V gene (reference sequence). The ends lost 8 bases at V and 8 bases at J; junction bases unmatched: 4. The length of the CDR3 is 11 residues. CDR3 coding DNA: TGTGCCAGTTGGACAGGGCTCGGCTACACCTTC. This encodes CASWTGLGYTF. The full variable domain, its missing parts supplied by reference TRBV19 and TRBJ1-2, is DGGITQSPKYLFRKEGQNVTLSCEQNLNHDAMYWYRQDPGQGLRLIYYSQIVNDFQKGDIAEGYSVSREKKESFPLTVTSAQKNPTAFYLCASWTGLGYTFGSGTRLTVV.

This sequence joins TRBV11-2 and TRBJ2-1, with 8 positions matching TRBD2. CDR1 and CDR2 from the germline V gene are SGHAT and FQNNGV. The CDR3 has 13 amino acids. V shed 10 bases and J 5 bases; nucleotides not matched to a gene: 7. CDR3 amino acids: CAIAGGRDNEQFF. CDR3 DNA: TGTGCCATCGCGGGAGGCAGAGACAATGAGCAGTTCTTC.

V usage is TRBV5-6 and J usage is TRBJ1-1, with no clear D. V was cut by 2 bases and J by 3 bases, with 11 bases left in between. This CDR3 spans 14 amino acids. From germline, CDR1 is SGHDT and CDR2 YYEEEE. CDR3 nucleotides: TGTGCCAGCAGCTTTCAGCAGACGGACACTGAAGCTTTCTTT. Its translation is CASSFQQTDTEAFF.

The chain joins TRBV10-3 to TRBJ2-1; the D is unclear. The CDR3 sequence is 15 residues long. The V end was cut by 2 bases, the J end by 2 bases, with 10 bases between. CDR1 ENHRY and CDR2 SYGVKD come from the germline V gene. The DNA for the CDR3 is TGTGCCATCAGTGAGGGGTGGCAAACCTACAATGAGCAGTTCTTC. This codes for CAISEGWQTYNEQFF.

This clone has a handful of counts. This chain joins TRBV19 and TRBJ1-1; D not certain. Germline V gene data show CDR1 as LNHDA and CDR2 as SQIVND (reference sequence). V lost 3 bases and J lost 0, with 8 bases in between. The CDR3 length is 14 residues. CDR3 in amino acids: CASSMGAVNTEAFF. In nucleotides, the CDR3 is TGTGCCAGTAGTATGGGTGCGGTGAACACTGAAGCTTTCTTT.

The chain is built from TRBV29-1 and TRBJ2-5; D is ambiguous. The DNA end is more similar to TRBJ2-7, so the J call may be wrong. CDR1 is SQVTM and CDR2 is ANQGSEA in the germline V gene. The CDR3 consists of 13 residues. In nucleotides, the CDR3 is TGCAGCGTCCTTTCGGATCCTCCCTACGAGCAGTACTTC. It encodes CSVLSDPPYEQYF.

The CDR3 DNA reads as TGTGCCAGCAGCGCCAGGCAAGAGACCCAGTACTTC. Its translation: CASSARQETQYF. The J gene is TRBJ2-5, the V gene TRBV5-6; the D is unclear. V shed 4 bases and J shed 2 bases, with 6 bases lying between them. Germline V gives CDR1 SGHDT, CDR2 YYEEEE. CDR3 length: 12 amino acids.

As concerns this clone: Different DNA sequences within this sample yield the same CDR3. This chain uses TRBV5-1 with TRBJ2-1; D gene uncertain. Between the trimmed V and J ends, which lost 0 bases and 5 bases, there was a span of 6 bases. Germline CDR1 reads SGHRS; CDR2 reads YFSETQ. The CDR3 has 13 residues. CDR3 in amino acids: CASSLGPNNEQFF. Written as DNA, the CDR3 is TGCGCCAGCAGCTTGGGCCCTAACAATGAGCAGTTCTTC.

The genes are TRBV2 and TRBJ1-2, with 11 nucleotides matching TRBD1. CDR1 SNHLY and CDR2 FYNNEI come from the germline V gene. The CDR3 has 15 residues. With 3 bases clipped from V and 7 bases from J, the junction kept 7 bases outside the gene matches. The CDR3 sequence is CASSDGWTGGAGYTF. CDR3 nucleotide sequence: TGTGCCAGCAGTGATGGTTGGACAGGGGGCGCTGGCTACACCTTC.

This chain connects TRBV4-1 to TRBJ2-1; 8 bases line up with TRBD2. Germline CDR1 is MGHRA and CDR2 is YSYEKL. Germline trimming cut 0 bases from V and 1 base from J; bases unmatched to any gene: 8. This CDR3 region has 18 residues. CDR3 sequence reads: CASSQELAVRSSYNEQFF. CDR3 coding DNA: TGCGCCAGCAGCCAAGAACTAGCGGTACGCTCTTCCTACAATGAGCAGTTCTTC.

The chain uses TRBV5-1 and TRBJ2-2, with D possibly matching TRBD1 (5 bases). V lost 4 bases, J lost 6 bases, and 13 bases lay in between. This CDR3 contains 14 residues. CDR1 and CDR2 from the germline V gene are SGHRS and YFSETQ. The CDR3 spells CASSMQGAAGELFF. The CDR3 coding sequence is TGCGCCAGCAGCATGCAGGGTGCCGCCGGGGAGCTGTTTTTT.

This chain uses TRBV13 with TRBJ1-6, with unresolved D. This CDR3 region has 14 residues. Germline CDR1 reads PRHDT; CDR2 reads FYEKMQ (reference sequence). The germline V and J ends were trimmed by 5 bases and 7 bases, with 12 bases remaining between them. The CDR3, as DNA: TGTGCCAGCAGCCCTGGACGGACCAATTCACCCCTCCACTTT. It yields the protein CASSPGRTNSPLHF. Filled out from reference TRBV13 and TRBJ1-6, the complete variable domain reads AAGVIQSPRHLIKEKRETATLKCYPIPRHDTVYWYQQGPGQDPQFLISFYEKMQSDKGSIPDRFSAQQFSDYHSELNMSSLELGDSALYFCASSPGRTNSPLHFGNGTRLTVT.

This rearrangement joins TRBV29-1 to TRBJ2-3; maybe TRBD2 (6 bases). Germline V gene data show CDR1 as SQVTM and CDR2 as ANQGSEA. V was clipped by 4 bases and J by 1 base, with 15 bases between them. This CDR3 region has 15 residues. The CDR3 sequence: CSVVVRGSGTDTQYF. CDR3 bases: TGCAGCGTTGTAGTTCGGGGGAGCGGCACAGATACGCAGTATTTT.

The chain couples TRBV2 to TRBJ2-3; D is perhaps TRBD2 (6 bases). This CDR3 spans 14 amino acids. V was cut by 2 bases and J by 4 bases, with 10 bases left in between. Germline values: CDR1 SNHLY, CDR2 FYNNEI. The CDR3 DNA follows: TGTGCCAGCAGTGAAAGGGCTAGCGCAGATACGCAGTATTTT. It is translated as CASSERASADTQYF.

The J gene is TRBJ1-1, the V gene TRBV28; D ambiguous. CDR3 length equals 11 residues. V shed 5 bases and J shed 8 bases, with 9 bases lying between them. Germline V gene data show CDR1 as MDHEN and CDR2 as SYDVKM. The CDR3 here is CASSPLEEAFF. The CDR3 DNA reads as TGTGCCAGCAGTCCGTTGGAGGAAGCTTTCTTT.

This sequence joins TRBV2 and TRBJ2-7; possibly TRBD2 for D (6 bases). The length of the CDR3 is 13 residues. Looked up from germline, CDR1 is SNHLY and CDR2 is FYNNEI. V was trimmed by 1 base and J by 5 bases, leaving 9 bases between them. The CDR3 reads CASSEGRVNEQYF. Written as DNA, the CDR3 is TGTGCCAGCAGTGAAGGGAGGGTCAACGAGCAGTACTTC.

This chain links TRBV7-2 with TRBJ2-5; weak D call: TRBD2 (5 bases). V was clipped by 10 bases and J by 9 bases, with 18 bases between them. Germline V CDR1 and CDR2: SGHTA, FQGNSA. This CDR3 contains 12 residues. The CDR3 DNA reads TGTGCCACCGGCGCCCGGTCCGGGGCCCAGTACTTC. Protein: CATGARSGAQYF. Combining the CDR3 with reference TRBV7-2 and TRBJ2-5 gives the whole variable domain GAGVSQSPSNKVTEKGKDVELRCDPISGHTALYWYRQSLGQGLEFLIYFQGNSAPDKSGLPSDRFSAERTGGSVSTLTIQRTQQEDSAVYLCATGARSGAQYFGPGTRLLVL.

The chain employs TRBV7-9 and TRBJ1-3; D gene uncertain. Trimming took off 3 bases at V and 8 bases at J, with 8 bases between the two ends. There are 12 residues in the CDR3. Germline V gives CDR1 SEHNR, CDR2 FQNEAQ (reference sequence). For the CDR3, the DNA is TGTGCCAGCAGCTTCAGTGGGGACACCATATATTTT. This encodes CASSFSGDTIYF.

The CDR3 DNA reads as TGCGCCAGCAGCCAGAGCGACGGCTCCTATAATTCACCCCTCCACTTT. This gives the protein CASSQSDGSYNSPLHF. This chain joins TRBV4-1 and TRBJ1-6; no clear D. The V gene's germline CDR1 is MGHRA and CDR2 YSYEKL. V lost 3 bases, J lost 0 bases, and 9 bases lay in between. CDR3 size: 16 residues.

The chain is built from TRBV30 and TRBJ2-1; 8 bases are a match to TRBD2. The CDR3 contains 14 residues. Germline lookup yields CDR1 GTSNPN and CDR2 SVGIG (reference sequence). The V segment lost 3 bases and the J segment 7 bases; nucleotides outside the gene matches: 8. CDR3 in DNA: TGTGCCTGGAGCTCCTCCTCGGGGGGGAATGAGCAGTTCTTC. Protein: CAWSSSSGGNEQFF.

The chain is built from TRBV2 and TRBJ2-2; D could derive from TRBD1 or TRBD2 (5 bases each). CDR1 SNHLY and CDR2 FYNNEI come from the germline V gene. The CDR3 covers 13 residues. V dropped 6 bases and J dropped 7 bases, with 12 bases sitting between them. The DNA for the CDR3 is TGTGCCAGCAGGCCGGGGCACGGCGGGGAGCTGTTTTTT. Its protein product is CASRPGHGGELFF.

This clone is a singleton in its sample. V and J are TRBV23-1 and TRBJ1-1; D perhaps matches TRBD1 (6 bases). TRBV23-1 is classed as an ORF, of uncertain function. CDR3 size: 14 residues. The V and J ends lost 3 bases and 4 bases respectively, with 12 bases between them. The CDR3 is CASSHRGDRTEAFF. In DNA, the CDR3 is TGCGCCAGCAGTCATAGGGGGGATCGCACTGAAGCTTTCTTT.

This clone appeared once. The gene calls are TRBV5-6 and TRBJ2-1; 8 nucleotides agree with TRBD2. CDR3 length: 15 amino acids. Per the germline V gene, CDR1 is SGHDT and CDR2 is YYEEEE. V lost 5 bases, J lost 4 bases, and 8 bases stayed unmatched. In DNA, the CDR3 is TGTGCCAGCAGGTTTGAGGGACTAGGTTACAATGAGCAGTTCTTC. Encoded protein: CASRFEGLGYNEQFF.